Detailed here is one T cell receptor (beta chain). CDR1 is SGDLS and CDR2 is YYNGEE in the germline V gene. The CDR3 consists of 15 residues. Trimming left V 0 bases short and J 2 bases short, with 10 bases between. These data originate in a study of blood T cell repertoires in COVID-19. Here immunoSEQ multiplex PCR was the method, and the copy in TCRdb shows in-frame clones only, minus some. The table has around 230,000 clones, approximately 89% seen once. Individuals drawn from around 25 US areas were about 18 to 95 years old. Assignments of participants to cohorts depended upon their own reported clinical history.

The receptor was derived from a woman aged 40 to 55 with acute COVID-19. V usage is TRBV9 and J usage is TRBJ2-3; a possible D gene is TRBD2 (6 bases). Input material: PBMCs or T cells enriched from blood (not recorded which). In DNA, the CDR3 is TGTGCCAGCAGCGTAGGTGGGACTTACACAGATACGCAGTATTTT. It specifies CASSVGGTYTDTQYF.